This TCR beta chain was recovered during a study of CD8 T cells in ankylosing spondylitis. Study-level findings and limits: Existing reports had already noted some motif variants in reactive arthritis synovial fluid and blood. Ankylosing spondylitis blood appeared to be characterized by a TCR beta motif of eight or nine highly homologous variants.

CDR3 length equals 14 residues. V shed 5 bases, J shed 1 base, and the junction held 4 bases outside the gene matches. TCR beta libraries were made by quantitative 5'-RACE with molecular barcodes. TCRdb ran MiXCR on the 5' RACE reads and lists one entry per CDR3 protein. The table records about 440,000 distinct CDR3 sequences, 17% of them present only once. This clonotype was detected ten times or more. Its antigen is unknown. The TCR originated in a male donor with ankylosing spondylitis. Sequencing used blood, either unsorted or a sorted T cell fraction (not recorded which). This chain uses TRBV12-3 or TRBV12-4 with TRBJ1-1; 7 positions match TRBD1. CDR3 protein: CASSSPGGNTEAFF. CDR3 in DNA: TGTGCCAGCAGTAGTCCAGGGGGGAACACTGAAGCTTTCTTT.